These T cell receptor beta chains were read from a single sample in a study of technical replicates of blood from a handful of donors. Sequenced by immunoSEQ multiplex PCR; TCRdb stores in-frame clones only, minus some. The sample includes more than 75,000 clones, around 96% of them seen just once. The source material was T cells isolated from PBMCs. These receptors all come from a human donor in good health. CDR3s include the opening cysteine and the closing phenylalanine or tryptophan. A D gene is named only where the DNA matches it firmly.

V gene: TRBV9
D gene: -
J gene: TRBJ2-2
CDR3 protein: CASSNRWGPDGELFF

V gene: TRBV2
D gene: TRBD1
J gene: TRBJ1-1
CDR3 protein: CASGQGAYGGTEAFF

V gene: TRBV6-5
D gene: TRBD1
J gene: TRBJ2-4
CDR3 protein: CASSYDRGDDIQYF

V gene: TRBV7-8
D gene: TRBD1
J gene: TRBJ2-1
CDR3 protein: CASSLIPGQGRDEQFF

V gene: TRBV29-1
D gene: -
J gene: TRBJ1-1
CDR3 protein: CSAGIGFVAEAFF

V gene: TRBV16
D gene: TRBD1
J gene: TRBJ1-5
CDR3 protein: CASSQSRARGHQPQHF

V gene: TRBV9
D gene: -
J gene: TRBJ2-2
CDR3 protein: CASSVAYSTGELFF

V gene: TRBV7-2
D gene: TRBD2
J gene: TRBJ2-7
CDR3 protein: CASSPTGGSYEQYF

V gene: TRBV7-9
D gene: TRBD1
J gene: TRBJ2-1
CDR3 protein: CASSGPGTGGGNEQFF

V gene: TRBV6-4
D gene: -
J gene: TRBJ2-1
CDR3 protein: CASSDSMDNILQFF

V gene: TRBV11-3
D gene: TRBD2
J gene: TRBJ2-7
CDR3 protein: CASSLSSGSSYEQYF

V gene: TRBV30
D gene: TRBD1
J gene: TRBJ1-5
CDR3 protein: CAWQTGGLGQPQHF

V gene: TRBV28
D gene: -
J gene: TRBJ2-6
CDR3 protein: CASHTSGANVLTF

V gene: TRBV5-6
D gene: TRBD2
J gene: TRBJ2-5
CDR3 protein: CASSSLSGSGGIQETQYF

V gene: TRBV18
D gene: TRBD2
J gene: TRBJ2-5
CDR3 protein: CASSPPGLQETQYF

V gene: TRBV4-1
D gene: TRBD2
J gene: TRBJ2-5
CDR3 protein: CASSQGLAGGGRETQYF

V gene: TRBV29-1
D gene: -
J gene: TRBJ1-1
CDR3 protein: CSAPSSGEAFF

V gene: TRBV7-9
D gene: TRBD2
J gene: TRBJ2-5
CDR3 protein: CASSLGLAGGPQETQYF

V gene: TRBV28
D gene: -
J gene: TRBJ2-7
CDR3 protein: CASSFIQGPYEQYF

V gene: TRBV18
D gene: TRBD1
J gene: TRBJ2-2
CDR3 protein: CASSPVRGPGELFF

V gene: TRBV28
D gene: TRBD1
J gene: TRBJ1-1
CDR3 protein: CASKTGGAYTEAFF

V gene: TRBV7-3
D gene: -
J gene: TRBJ2-1
CDR3 protein: CASSLGDLGAYNEQFF

V gene: TRBV28
D gene: -
J gene: TRBJ1-1
CDR3 protein: CASSKRRGRNTEAFF

V gene: TRBV7-8
D gene: TRBD2
J gene: TRBJ2-7
CDR3 protein: CASRLKRDPSYEQYF

V gene: TRBV11-1
D gene: -
J gene: TRBJ1-2
CDR3 protein: CASSSPGRSYGYTF

V gene: TRBV7-2
D gene: -
J gene: TRBJ2-5
CDR3 protein: CASSSPPGYQETQYF

V gene: TRBV5-1
D gene: -
J gene: TRBJ2-3
CDR3 protein: CASSLGDGGTSDTQYF

V gene: TRBV6-1
D gene: -
J gene: TRBJ2-1
CDR3 protein: CASSDYGLADEQFF

V gene: TRBV4-1
D gene: -
J gene: TRBJ2-3
CDR3 protein: CASSRRSGTSPTDTQYF

V gene: TRBV7-3
D gene: -
J gene: TRBJ2-3
CDR3 protein: CASSYRAGDAQDTQYF

V gene: TRBV5-6
D gene: -
J gene: TRBJ2-1
CDR3 protein: CASSLELGEQFF

V gene: TRBV5-1
D gene: -
J gene: TRBJ2-7
CDR3 protein: CASSLSAPNSYEQYF

V gene: TRBV5-8
D gene: -
J gene: TRBJ2-2
CDR3 protein: CASSLVASRDRLFF

V gene: TRBV6-5
D gene: -
J gene: TRBJ2-5
CDR3 protein: CASSYRSRAETQYF

V gene: TRBV19
D gene: TRBD2
J gene: TRBJ2-1
CDR3 protein: CASSSFSGRTYNEQFF

V gene: TRBV29-1
D gene: -
J gene: TRBJ1-2
CDR3 protein: CSVGNYGYTF

V gene: TRBV27
D gene: TRBD1
J gene: TRBJ1-5
CDR3 protein: CASTTANRDSRIESNQPQHF

V gene: TRBV28
D gene: TRBD1
J gene: TRBJ2-7
CDR3 protein: CASTFNRGGYEQYF

V gene: TRBV4-1
D gene: -
J gene: TRBJ2-7
CDR3 protein: CASSHSGQSYEQYF

V gene: TRBV29-1
D gene: TRBD1
J gene: TRBJ1-5
CDR3 protein: CSVGRGLDQPQHF